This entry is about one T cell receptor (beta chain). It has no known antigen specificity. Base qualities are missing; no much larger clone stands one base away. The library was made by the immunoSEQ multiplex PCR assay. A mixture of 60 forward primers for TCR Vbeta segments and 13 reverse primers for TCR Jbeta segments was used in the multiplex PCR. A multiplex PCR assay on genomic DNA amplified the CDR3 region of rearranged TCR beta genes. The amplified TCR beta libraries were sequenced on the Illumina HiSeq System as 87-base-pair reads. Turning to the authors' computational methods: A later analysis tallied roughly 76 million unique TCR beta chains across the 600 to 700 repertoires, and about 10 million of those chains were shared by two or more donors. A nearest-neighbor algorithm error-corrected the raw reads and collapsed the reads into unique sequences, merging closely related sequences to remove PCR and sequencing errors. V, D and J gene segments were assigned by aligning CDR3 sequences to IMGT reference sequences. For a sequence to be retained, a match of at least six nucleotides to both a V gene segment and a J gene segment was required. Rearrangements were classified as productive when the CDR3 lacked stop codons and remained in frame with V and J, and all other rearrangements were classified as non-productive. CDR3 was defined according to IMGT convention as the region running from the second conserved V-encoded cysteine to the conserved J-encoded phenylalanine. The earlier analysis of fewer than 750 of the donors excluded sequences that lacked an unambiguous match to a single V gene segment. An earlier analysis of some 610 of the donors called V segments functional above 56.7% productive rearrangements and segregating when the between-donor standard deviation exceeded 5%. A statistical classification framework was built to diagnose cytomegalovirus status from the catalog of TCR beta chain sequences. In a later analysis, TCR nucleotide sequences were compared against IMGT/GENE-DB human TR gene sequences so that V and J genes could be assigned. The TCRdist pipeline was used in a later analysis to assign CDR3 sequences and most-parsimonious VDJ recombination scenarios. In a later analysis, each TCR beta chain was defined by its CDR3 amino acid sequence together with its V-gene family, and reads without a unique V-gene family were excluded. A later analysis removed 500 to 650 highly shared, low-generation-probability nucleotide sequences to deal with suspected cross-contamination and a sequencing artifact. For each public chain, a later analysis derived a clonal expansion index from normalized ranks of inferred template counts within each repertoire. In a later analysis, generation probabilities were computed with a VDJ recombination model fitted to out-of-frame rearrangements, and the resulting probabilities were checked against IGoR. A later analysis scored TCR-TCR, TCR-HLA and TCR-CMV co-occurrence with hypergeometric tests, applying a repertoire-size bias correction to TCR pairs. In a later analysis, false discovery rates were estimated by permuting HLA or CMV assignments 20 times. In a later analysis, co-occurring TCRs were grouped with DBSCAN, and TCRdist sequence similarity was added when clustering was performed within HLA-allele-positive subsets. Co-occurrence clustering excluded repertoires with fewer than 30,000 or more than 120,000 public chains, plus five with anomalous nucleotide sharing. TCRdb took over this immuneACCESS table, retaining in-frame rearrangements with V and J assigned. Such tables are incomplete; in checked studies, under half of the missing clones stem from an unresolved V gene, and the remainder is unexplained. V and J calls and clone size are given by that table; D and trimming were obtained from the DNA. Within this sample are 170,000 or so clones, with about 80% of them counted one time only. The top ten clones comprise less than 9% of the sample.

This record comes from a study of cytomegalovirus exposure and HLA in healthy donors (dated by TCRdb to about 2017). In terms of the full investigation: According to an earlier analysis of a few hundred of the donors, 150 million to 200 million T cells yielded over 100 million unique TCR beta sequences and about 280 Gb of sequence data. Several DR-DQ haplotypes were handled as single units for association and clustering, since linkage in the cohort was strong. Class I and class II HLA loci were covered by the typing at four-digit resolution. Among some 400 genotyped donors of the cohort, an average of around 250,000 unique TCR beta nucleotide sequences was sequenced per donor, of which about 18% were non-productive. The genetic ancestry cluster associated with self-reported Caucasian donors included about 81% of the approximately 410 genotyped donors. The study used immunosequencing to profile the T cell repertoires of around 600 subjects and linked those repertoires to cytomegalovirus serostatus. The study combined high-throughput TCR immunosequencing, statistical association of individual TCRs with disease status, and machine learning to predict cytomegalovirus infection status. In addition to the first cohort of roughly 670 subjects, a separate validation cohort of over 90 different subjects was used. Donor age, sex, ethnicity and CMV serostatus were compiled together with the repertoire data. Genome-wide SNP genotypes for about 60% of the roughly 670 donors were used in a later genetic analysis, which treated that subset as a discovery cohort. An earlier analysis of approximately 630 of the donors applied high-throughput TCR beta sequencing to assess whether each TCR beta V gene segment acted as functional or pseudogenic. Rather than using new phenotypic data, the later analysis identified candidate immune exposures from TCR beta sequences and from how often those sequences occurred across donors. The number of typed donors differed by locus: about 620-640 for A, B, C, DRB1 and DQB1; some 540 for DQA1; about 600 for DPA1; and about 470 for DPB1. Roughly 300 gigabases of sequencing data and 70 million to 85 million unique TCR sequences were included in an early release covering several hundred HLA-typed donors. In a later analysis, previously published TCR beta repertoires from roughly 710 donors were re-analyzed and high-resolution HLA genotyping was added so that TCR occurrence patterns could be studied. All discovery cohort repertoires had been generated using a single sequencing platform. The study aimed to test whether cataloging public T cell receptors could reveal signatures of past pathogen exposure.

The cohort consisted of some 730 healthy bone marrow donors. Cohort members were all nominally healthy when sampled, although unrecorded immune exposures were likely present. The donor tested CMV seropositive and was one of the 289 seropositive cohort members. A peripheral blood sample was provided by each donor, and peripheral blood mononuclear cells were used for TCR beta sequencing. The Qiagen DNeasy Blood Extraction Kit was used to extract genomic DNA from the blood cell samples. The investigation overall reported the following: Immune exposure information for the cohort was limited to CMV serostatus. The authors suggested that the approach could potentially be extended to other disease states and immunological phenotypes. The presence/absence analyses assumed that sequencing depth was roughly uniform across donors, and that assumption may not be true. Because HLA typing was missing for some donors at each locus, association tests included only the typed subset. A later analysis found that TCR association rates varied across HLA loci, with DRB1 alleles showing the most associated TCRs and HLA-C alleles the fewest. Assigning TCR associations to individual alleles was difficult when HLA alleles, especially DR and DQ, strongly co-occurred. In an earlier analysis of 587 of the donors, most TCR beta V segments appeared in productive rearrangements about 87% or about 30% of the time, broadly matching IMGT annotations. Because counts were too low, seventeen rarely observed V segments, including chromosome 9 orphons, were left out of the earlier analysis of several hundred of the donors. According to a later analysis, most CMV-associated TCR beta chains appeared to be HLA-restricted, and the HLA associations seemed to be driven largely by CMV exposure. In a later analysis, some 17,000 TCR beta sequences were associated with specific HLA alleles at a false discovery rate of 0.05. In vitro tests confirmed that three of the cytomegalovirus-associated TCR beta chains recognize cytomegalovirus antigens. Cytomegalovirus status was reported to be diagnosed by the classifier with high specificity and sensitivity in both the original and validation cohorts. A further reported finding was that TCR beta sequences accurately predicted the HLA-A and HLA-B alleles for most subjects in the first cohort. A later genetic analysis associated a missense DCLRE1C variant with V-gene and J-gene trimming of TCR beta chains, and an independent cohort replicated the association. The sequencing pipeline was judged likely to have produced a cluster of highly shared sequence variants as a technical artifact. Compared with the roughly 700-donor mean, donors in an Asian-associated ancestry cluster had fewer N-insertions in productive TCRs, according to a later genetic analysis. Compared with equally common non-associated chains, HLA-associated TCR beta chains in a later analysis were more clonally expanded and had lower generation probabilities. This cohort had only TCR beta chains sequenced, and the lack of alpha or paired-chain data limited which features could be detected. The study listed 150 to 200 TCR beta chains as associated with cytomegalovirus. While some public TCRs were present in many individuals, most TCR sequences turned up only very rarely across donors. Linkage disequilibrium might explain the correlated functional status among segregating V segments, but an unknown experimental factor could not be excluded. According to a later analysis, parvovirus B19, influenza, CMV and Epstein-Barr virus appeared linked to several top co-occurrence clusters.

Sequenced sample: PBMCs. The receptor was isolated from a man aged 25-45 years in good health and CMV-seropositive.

The CDR3 is CASKASGRHEQYF. The sequenced DNA is TGTGCCAGCAAGGCTAGCGGGAGACACGAGCAGTACTTC. The chain was built from TRBV5-4 and TRBJ2-7, with 10 bases in between that match TRBD2. Trimming takes 6 bases off V and 5 bases off J; junction bases not matched to a gene: 5. The CDR3 runs 13 amino acids, cysteine and phenylalanine included. CDR3 DNA only is kept here, 39 bases in frame from base 1. The germline V gene encodes CDR1 SGHNT and CDR2 YYREEE (reference sequence).